This T cell receptor (beta chain) was sequenced during a study of a mutant IDH1 vaccine in newly diagnosed glioma. Study-wide context: Onset of vaccination occurred 4-6 weeks following radiotherapy alone, or with temozolomide cycles.

Study-level findings and limits: Changes to the top peripheral T cell clonotypes appeared unrelated to pseudoprogression.

There are a few counts of this clone. Its antigen is unidentified. Using immunoSEQ multiplex PCR, the repertoire was profiled, and TCRdb retains in-frame clones only, with some absent. The sample holds fewer than 75,000 clones, about 81% seen once. Sample time point: week 11, during vaccination. Doses comprised 300 ug of mutant IDH1 20-mer peptide each, plus topical imiquimod. The receptor was isolated from a woman between 50 and 59 years old with glioma. The sample consisted of PBMCs, taken from a glioma patient whose treatment included an IDH1 peptide vaccine.

CDR3 sequence reads: CASRTGLNTEAFF. CDR3 nucleotide sequence: TGTGCCAGCCGGACAGGGCTTAACACTGAAGCTTTCTTT. J is TRBJ1-1 and V is TRBV7-6, with 8 bases that match TRBD1. With 8 bases clipped from V and 2 bases from J, the junction kept 4 bases outside the gene matches. The CDR3 has 13 amino acids. CDR1 SGHVS and CDR2 FNYEAQ come from the germline V gene.